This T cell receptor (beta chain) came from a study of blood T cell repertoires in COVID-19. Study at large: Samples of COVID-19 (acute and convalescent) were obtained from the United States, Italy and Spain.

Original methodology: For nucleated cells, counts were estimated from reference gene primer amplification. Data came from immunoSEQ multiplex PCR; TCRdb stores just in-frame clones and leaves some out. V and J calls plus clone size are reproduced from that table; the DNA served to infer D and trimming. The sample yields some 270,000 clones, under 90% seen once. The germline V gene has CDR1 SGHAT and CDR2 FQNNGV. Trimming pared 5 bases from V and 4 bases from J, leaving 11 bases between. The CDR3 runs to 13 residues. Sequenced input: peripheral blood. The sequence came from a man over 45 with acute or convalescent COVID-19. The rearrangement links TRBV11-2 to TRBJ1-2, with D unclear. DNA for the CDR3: TGTGCCAGCAGCGAGGGCTCGGGCTATGGCTACACCTTC. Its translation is CASSEGSGYGYTF.